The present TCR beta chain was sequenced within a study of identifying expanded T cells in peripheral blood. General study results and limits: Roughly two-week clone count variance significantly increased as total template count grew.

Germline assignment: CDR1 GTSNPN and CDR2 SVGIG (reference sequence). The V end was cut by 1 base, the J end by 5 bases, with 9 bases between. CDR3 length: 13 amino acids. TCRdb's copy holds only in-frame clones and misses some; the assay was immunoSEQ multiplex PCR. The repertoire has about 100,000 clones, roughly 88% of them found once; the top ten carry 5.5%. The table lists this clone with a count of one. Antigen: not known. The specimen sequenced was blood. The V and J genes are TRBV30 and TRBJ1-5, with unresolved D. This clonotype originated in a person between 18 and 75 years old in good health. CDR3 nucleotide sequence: TGTGCCTGGAGTGCGGGGAGGGATCAGCCCCAGCATTTT. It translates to CAWSAGRDQPQHF. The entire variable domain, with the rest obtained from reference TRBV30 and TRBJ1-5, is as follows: SQTIHQWPATLVQPVGSPLSLECTVEGTSNPNLYWYRQAAGRGLQLLFYSVGIGQISSEVPQNLSASRPQDRQFILSSKKLLLSDSGFYLCAWSAGRDQPQHFGDGTRLSIL.